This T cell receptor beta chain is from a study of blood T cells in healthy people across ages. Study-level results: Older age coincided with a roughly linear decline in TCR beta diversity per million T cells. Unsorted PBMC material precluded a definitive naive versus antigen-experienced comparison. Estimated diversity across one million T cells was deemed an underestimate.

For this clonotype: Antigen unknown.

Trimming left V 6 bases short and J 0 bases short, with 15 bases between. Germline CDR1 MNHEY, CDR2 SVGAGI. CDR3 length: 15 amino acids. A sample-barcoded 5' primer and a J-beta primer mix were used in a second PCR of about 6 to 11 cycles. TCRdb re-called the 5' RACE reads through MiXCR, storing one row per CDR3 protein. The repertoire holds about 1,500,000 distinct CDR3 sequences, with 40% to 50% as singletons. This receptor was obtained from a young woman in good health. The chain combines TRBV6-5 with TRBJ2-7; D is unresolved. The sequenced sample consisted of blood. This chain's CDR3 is CASSSNSHRSYEQYF. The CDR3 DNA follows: TGTGCCAGCAGCTCTAACTCCCATCGCTCCTACGAGCAGTACTTC.